One and the same sample provided the 20 T cell receptor beta chains below, sequenced in a study of CD8+ T cells in alopecia areata. As the sequencing template, cDNA was produced by extracting RNA and reverse transcribing it. Libraries were prepared by immunoSEQ multiplex PCR; TCRdb keeps only in-frame clonotypes and omits some of them. This table has 80,000 to 100,000 clones, around 45% appearing once. The sample consisted of CD4+ T cells sorted from blood. Receptor source: a human donor with alopecia areata.

This chain links TRBV5-1 with TRBJ2-1; no clear D. The CDR3 is 12 amino acids. V shed 7 bases and J shed 7 bases, with 12 bases lying between them. Looked up from germline, CDR1 is SGHRS and CDR2 is YFSETQ. The CDR3 sequence is CASGYTGNEQFF. For the CDR3, the DNA is TGCGCCAGCGGGTACACTGGGAATGAGCAGTTCTTC.

V usage is TRBV12-2 and J usage is TRBJ2-7; TRBD2 is taken as the D call from the table, unchecked against the DNA. TRBV12-2 is a pseudogene. The length of the CDR3 is 15 residues. The CDR3 DNA reads TGTGCAAGTCGCTTAGGGAGGGATTCCTCGGGAGAGCAGTACTTC. It yields the protein CASRLGRDSSGEQYF.

J is TRBJ2-5 and V is TRBV4-2, with D uncertain. This CDR3 has 14 amino acids. Trimming pared 2 bases from V and 2 bases from J, leaving 9 bases between. The germline CDR1 and CDR2 sequences are LGHNA and YNFKEQ. The DNA for the CDR3 is TGTGCCAGCAGCCAATCTGACAAACAAGAGACCCAGTACTTC. This sequence encodes CASSQSDKQETQYF.

The chain couples TRBV14 to TRBJ2-2, with D perhaps TRBD1 (6 bases). The CDR3 has 14 residues. Germline V lookup: CDR1 SGHDN, CDR2 FVKESK. V lost 4 bases and J 4 bases, leaving 10 bases between the germline ends. CDR3 nucleotides: TGTGCCAGCAGCCCCACGACAGGCACCGGGGAGCTGTTTTTT. Protein product: CASSPTTGTGELFF.

This clone was counted a few times. This chain connects TRBV28 to TRBJ1-2; D may be TRBD1 (6 bases). Looked up from germline, CDR1 is MDHEN and CDR2 is SYDVKM. The CDR3 totals 15 residues. Trimming shortened V by 6 bases and J by 2 bases, and 16 bases separated the two germline ends. The CDR3: CASREHRTVNYGYTF. Written as DNA, the CDR3 is TGTGCCAGCAGAGAACACAGGACAGTCAACTATGGCTACACCTTC.

This chain links TRBV28 with TRBJ2-7; D is undetermined. The CDR3 totals 11 residues. V was cut by 4 bases and J by 3 bases, with 4 bases left in between. Germline CDR1 is MDHEN and CDR2 is SYDVKM. The CDR3 DNA follows: TGTGCCAGCAGTTCAAACTACGAGCAGTACTTC. It yields the protein CASSSNYEQYF.

This clone occurred a few times. The chain links TRBV28 to TRBJ2-5; tentatively, D is TRBD1 (6 bases). Trimming stripped 2 bases from V and 7 bases from J, with 14 bases between. The CDR3 is 14 amino acids. Germline V gives CDR1 MDHEN, CDR2 SYDVKM. CDR3 bases: TGTGCCAGCAGTTTAGGGGTGGGGGCAGGGACCCAGTACTTC. Translating it yields CASSLGVGAGTQYF.

This chain connects TRBV4-1 to TRBJ2-4; D ambiguous. CDR3 length equals 17 residues. V lost 1 base to trimming and J lost 4 bases, with 17 bases between them. Germline CDR1 reads MGHRA; CDR2 reads YSYEKL. The DNA for the CDR3 is TGCGCCAGCAGCCAAGGACGAAGGGCAGGTCAAAAAAACATTCAGTACTTC. It specifies CASSQGRRAGQKNIQYF.

J is TRBJ2-3 and V is TRBV29-1; perhaps TRBD2 as D (6 bases). The CDR3 sequence is 15 residues long. The germline gives CDR1 SQVTM, CDR2 ANQGSEA. The V end lost 0 bases, the J end lost 1 base, and 11 bases lay between the germline ends. The DNA for the CDR3 is TGCAGCGTTGAAGATCAAGGAGGGGGCACAGATACGCAGTATTTT. It specifies CSVEDQGGGTDTQYF.

V gene TRBV29-1 combines with J gene TRBJ2-2; possibly TRBD1 for D (5 bases). The CDR3 is 13 amino acids. Looked up from germline, CDR1 is SQVTM and CDR2 is ANQGSEA. Trimming took 4 bases from V and 0 from J, leaving 6 bases between them. CDR3 DNA sequence: TGCAGCGTTGGACAGACGAACACCGGGGAGCTGTTTTTT. Protein sequence: CSVGQTNTGELFF.

The chain combines TRBV29-1 with TRBJ2-7; D gene ambiguous. The length of the CDR3 is 12 residues. The germline CDR1 and CDR2 sequences are SQVTM and ANQGSEA. The V end lost 4 bases, the J end lost 3 bases, and 10 bases lay between the germline ends. Written as DNA, the CDR3 is TGCAGCGTTGGAGAAAACTACTACGAGCAGTACTTC. As protein: CSVGENYYEQYF.

This clone was observed a handful of times. The rearrangement joins TRBV7-8 to TRBJ2-3; 9 nucleotides line up with TRBD2. CDR1 is SGHVS and CDR2 is FQNEAQ in the germline V gene. The CDR3 is made up of 16 amino acids. The J segment lost 4 bases and the V segment lost 1 base, leaving 6 bases of the junction unmatched. The CDR3 loop reads CASSLVGGGASDTQYF. As DNA, the CDR3 is TGTGCCAGCAGCTTAGTAGGCGGGGGGGCATCAGATACGCAGTATTTT.

Only a few counts were recorded for this clone. The chain joins TRBV28 to TRBJ2-3; TRBD1 matches 10 bases. CDR3 size: 15 residues. V was pared by 3 bases and J by 4 bases, with 4 bases of the junction left unmatched. The germline CDR1 and CDR2 sequences are MDHEN and SYDVKM. Here the CDR3 DNA reads TGTGCCAGCAGTTTCGGTGGGACAGGGGCAGATACGCAGTATTTT. Protein product: CASSFGGTGADTQYF.

This clone was observed a single time. The genes are TRBV2 and TRBJ2-3; a weak D match, TRBD1 (6 bases). Germline V gene sequence: CDR1 SNHLY, CDR2 FYNNEI. V gave up 4 bases and J gave up 2 bases, with 16 bases separating them. This CDR3 has 16 amino acids. CDR3 in DNA: TGTGCCAGCAGTGTACAGGGAACTTTAAACACAGATACGCAGTATTTT. Its translation is CASSVQGTLNTDTQYF.

In this sample, this clone turned up a few times. V usage is TRBV14 and J usage is TRBJ2-1; D is unresolved. Germline CDR1 SGHDN, CDR2 FVKESK. Trimming left V 1 base short and J 10 bases short, with 5 bases between. This CDR3 region has 11 residues. CDR3 amino acids: CASSQVQEQFF. In DNA, the CDR3 is TGTGCCAGCAGCCAAGTCCAGGAGCAGTTCTTC.

J is TRBJ2-7 and V is TRBV5-6; D might be TRBD2 (6 bases). The CDR3 totals 15 residues. With 4 bases removed from V and 5 bases from J, the gap between germline ends came to 19 bases. CDR1 is SGHDT and CDR2 is YYEEEE in the germline V gene. CDR3 residues: CASSALRDSNHEQYF. CDR3 bases: TGTGCCAGCAGCGCCCTCCGGGACTCCAACCACGAGCAGTACTTC.

This clone was observed a handful of times. CDR3 loop: CASSPTARTLFYEQYF. CDR3 DNA sequence: TGCGCCAGCAGCCCGACAGCCCGGACATTGTTCTACGAGCAGTACTTC. The rearrangement links TRBV5-1 to TRBJ2-7, with D possibly TRBD1 on 5 matching bases. The V and J ends lost 4 bases and 3 bases respectively, with 20 bases between them. The CDR3 is 16 residues long. The germline CDR1 and CDR2 sequences are SGHRS and YFSETQ.

This clone showed up just a few times. The chain uses TRBV7-2 and TRBJ2-2; 12 positions match TRBD2. Germline CDR1 SGHTA, CDR2 FQGNSA. V was pared by 8 bases and J by 2 bases, with 6 bases of the junction left unmatched. There are 16 residues in the CDR3. The CDR3 loop is CASRLAGGKNTGELFF. The CDR3 coding sequence is TGTGCCAGCCGCCTAGCGGGGGGGAAAAACACCGGGGAGCTGTTTTTT.

This clone was observed a few times. The genes are TRBV29-1 and TRBJ2-2; D may be TRBD2 (5 bases). The CDR3 totals 14 residues. In germline, CDR1 is SQVTM, CDR2 ANQGSEA. V lost 5 bases and J 3 bases, leaving 13 bases between the germline ends. The CDR3 coding sequence is TGCAGCGTTTACAGCGGTCCGGACACCGGGGAGCTGTTTTTT. Encoded protein: CSVYSGPDTGELFF.

The sample holds many counts of this clone. In DNA, the CDR3 is TGTGCCAGCAGCTACTACTCCGGCGAGTGGGCTTTCTTT. This codes for CASSYYSGEWAFF. The V gene is TRBV28, the J gene TRBJ1-1; no firm D call. The ends were cut back, 6 bases at V and 11 bases at J, with 19 bases in the middle. Germline V lookup: CDR1 MDHEN, CDR2 SYDVKM. The length of the CDR3 is 13 residues.